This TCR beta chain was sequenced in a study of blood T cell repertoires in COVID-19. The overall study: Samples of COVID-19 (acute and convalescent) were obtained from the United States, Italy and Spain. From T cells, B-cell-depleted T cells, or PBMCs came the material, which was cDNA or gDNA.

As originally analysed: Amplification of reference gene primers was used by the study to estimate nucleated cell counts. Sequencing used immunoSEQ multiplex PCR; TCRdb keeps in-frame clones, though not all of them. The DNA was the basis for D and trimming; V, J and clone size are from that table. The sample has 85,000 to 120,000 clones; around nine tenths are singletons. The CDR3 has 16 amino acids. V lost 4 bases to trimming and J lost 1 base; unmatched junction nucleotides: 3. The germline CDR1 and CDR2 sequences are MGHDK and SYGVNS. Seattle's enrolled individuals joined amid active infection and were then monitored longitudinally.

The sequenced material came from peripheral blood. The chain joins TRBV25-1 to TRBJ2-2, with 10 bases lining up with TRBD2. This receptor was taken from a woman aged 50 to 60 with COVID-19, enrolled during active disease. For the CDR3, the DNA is TGTGCCAGCAGTGGCCGACTAGCGGGGAACACCGGGGAGCTGTTTTTT. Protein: CASSGRLAGNTGELFF.